This T cell receptor (beta chain) was identified during a study of molecular identifiers for immune sequencing clone quantification (dated by TCRdb to 2016 to 2018). Regarding the complete study: For a replicate experiment, the RNA from either 20,000 or 100,000 naive CD8 T cells was divided into five aliquots, and four of those aliquots went on to sequencing. This methods study used CD8 T cells to benchmark TCR RNA copy counting and molecular-identifier clustering-based TCR repertoire sequencing (MIDCIRS).

Receptor libraries were prepared by PCR. Sequenced using an Illumina HiSeq 4000. Bulk TCR libraries were generated as previously described, with the TCR primers listed in Table S5 used. The Qiagen AllPrep DNA/RNA kit was used to purify total RNA. Before any analysis, reads coming from multiple sequencing runs of the same library were combined into one pool. As for the authors' bioinformatics: Reads were retained only if their TCR constant sequence matched exactly, and those retained reads were trimmed to 150 nt and grouped according to their 12-nt molecular barcodes. Reads in each barcode group were sub-clustered using a 15% Levenshtein threshold, and a quality-weighted consensus sequence was built for each RNA molecule. Non-functional sequences were filtered out, along with any lower-count sequence sitting one edit away from another sequence. Based on fitting two negative binomial distributions, any barcode sub-cluster with under 20% of the maximum read count was discarded. In TCRdb, the public reads were trimmed at Q25 with fastp and aligned with MiXCR, with productive beta chains retained. Entries are consolidated by CDR3 protein sequence, retaining the most common genes and DNA. These V and J calls rely on TCRdb rather than the paper's analysis. In all, the sample holds 40,000 to 45,000 distinct CDR3 sequences, and roughly 19% of those were seen once. The top ten hold under 1.3% of the sample.

Libraries of naive CD8 T cells were built from anywhere between about 18,000 and 1,000,000 sorted cells, with 10%, 30% or 50% of the purified RNA used. Naive CD8 T cells, defined as CD8+CD4-CCR7+CD45RA+, were FACS-sorted into RLT Plus buffer on a BD FACSAria II. Approximately nine TCR copies' worth of Jurkat RNA were spiked into roughly 17,000-1,100,000 naive CD8 T cell samples to test detection sensitivity. Enrichment of CD8 T cells was done with RosetteSep CD8+ T Cell Enrichment Cocktail plus Ficoll-Paque, and ACK red cell lysis came afterward. Overall study results and their limits: When barcode sub-clustering was left out, chimeric consensus sequences inflated TCR diversity, with chimeras reaching as high as 47%. Modeling gave about 3 recovered TCR RNA copies per cell versus roughly 10 by digital PCR, implying about 30% capture efficiency. Spiked-in Jurkat TCR RNA equivalent to a single cell was reported to be detectable even among more than 900,000 naive CD8 T cells. Naive libraries contained spiked-in Jurkat TCR RNA (approximately nine copies' worth), which is not part of the donor repertoire. Clones above 20 RNA copies held over 98% of molecules in CMV-specific effector cells but under 1% in naive cells. The sizes of highly expanded clones could end up underestimated when identical TCR molecules share a barcode.

Many counts were recorded for this clonotype. No cognate antigen has been identified for it. The input lacks base qualities; no much larger clone sits a single base away. Germline trimming amounts to 6 bases on V and 5 bases on J, with 6 as the count of junction bases outside the gene matches. According to the germline V gene, CDR1 reads KGHDR and CDR2 reads SFDVKD. Inclusive of the bounding cysteine and phenylalanine, the CDR3 is 15 residues long. Left in the record is the CDR3 DNA by itself, 45 bases read in frame from the first base. The specimen was naive CD8+ T cells from blood, with Jurkat cell RNA spiked in. The cell subset or site tag for this specimen amounts to: FACS-sorted CD8+CD4-CCR7+CD45RA+ naive T cells. The V gene is TRBV24-1 and the J gene is TRBJ2-1, and TRBD1 aligns with 10 junction nucleotides. This receptor was obtained from a human donor in good health. Some libraries in this study had Jurkat cell RNA spiked in. The CDR3 region has the sequence CATSTRDRGNNEQFF. The nucleotides are TGTGCCACCAGTACCCGGGACAGGGGTAACAATGAGCAGTTCTTC.